These 11 T cell receptor beta chains were all obtained from the same sample, sequenced in a study of spatial heterogeneity in lung cancer. Study results and limitations: Intratumoral expanded alpha and beta TCR counts were found to track tumor mutation counts.

TCRdb reprocessed the 5' RACE reads with MiXCR, giving one entry per CDR3 protein. The sample consists of some 3,000 distinct CDR3 sequences, around 48% of them appearing once. Their antigen targets remain unknown. The time point is: sample taken at primary tumor resection. The input for sequencing was lung tumor tissue, taken at surgery. These receptors were obtained from a male donor with early-stage non-small cell lung cancer.

This chain connects TRBV7-9 to TRBJ2-7; D may correspond to TRBD1 or TRBD2 (5 bases each). Germline lookup yields CDR1 SEHNR and CDR2 FQNEAQ (reference sequence). The CDR3 extends over 13 amino acids. V was cut by 0 bases and J by 6 bases, with 9 bases left in between. CDR3 residues: CASSLAGAGEQYF. CDR3 nucleotides: TGTGCCAGCAGCTTAGCAGGGGCGGGCGAGCAGTACTTC.

V is TRBV11-2 and J is TRBJ2-1; perhaps D is TRBD1 or TRBD2 (5 bases each). Germline V CDR1 and CDR2: SGHAT, FQNNGV. Trimming took off 8 bases at V and 7 bases at J, with 18 bases between the two ends. There are 14 residues in the CDR3. The CDR3 spells CASRTGHAFNEQFF. Here the CDR3 DNA reads TGTGCCAGCCGGACGGGGCACGCTTTTAATGAGCAGTTCTTC.

This clonotype was seen a few times. The chain couples TRBV5-1 to TRBJ2-5, with unresolved D. Germline V gives CDR1 SGHRS, CDR2 YFSETQ. This CDR3 has 11 residues. The ends were cut back, 2 bases at V and 4 bases at J, with 3 bases in the middle. This CDR3 reads CASSLSETQYF. CDR3 coding DNA: TGCGCCAGCAGCTTATCAGAGACCCAGTACTTC.

This clonotype was detected a few times. This rearrangement joins TRBV19 to TRBJ2-1; D may be TRBD1 (6 bases). The germline V gene encodes CDR1 LNHDA and CDR2 SQIVND (reference sequence). There are 15 residues in the CDR3. Trimming stripped 3 bases from V and 2 bases from J, with 11 bases between. The CDR3 sequence is CASSMGAGAYNEQFF. As DNA, the CDR3 is TGTGCCAGTAGTATGGGAGCAGGGGCCTACAATGAGCAGTTCTTC.

This chain connects TRBV19 to TRBJ2-7; the match to TRBD2 covers 8 bases. Trimming at V came to 5 bases and at J to 6 bases, leaving 15 bases not matched to a gene. Germline lookup yields CDR1 LNHDA and CDR2 SQIVND (reference sequence). CDR3 length: 16 residues. CDR3 in DNA: TGTGCCAGTAGTCGCACCGGGACTAGTCCTTTCCTCGAGCAGTACTTC. Its protein is CASSRTGTSPFLEQYF.

V and J are TRBV21-1 and TRBJ2-7; the listed D gene, TRBD1, was not tested against the DNA. TRBV21-1 is described as a pseudogene. This CDR3 region has 17 residues. The CDR3 DNA reads as TGTGCCAGCAGCAGTCCATGCAGGGGTCCCGAACCCTACGAGCAGTACTTC. This gives the protein CASSSPCRGPEPYEQYF.

This clonotype was observed a few times. The genes are TRBV6-2 or TRBV6-3 and TRBJ2-7, with D uncertain. This CDR3 is 14 amino acids long. Germline values: CDR1 MNHEY, CDR2 SVGEGT. V lost 6 bases and J 4 bases, leaving 16 bases between the germline ends. The CDR3 bases are TGTGCCAGCAGAGACTGGGAAATGCAGTACGAGCAGTACTTC. This encodes CASRDWEMQYEQYF.

The table lists this clonotype with a few counts. The chain couples TRBV4-2 to TRBJ2-5; TRBD1 might be the D (6 bases). Germline V gene data show CDR1 as LGHNA and CDR2 as YNFKEQ. This CDR3 spans 15 amino acids. V was shortened by 0 bases and J by 10 bases, with 18 bases between the two germline ends. The CDR3: CASSQEWDGQGGQYF. Written as DNA, the CDR3 is TGTGCCAGCAGCCAAGAGTGGGACGGCCAAGGGGGCCAGTACTTC.

The V and J genes are TRBV24-1 and TRBJ2-1, with D perhaps TRBD1 (6 bases). The V end lost 4 bases, the J end lost 16 bases, and 22 bases lay between the germline ends. CDR1 and CDR2 from the germline V gene are KGHDR and SFDVKD. The CDR3 length is 14 residues. The CDR3 protein is CATSDPTVGAGVFF. CDR3 DNA sequence: TGTGCCACCAGTGACCCGACCGTAGGCGCAGGGGTATTCTTC.

This chain connects TRBV5-4 to TRBJ2-4, with D uncertain. The V end lost 2 bases, the J end lost 0 bases, and 18 bases lay between the germline ends. This CDR3 is built from 18 residues. Germline assignment: CDR1 SGHNT and CDR2 YYREEE (reference sequence). CDR3 nucleotides: TGTGCCAGCAGCTTAGGCCCACCCAACGAGCCAGCCAAAAACATTCAGTACTTC. Amino acids: CASSLGPPNEPAKNIQYF.

This clonotype was picked up many times. The chain combines TRBV7-2 with TRBJ2-7, with TRBD2 as a possible D gene (5 bases). CDR1 is SGHTA and CDR2 is FQGNSA in the germline V gene. This CDR3 spans 14 amino acids. Trimming shortened V by 5 bases and J by 0 bases, and 11 bases separated the two germline ends. This CDR3 is CASSPRADSYEQYF. The CDR3 coding sequence is TGTGCCAGCAGCCCGAGGGCCGACTCCTACGAGCAGTACTTC. Using reference TRBV7-2 and TRBJ2-7 for the parts outside the CDR3, the full variable domain is GAGVSQSPSNKVTEKGKDVELRCDPISGHTALYWYRQSLGQGLEFLIYFQGNSAPDKSGLPSDRFSAERTGGSVSTLTIQRTQQEDSAVYLCASSPRADSYEQYFGPGTRLTVT.